This T cell receptor (beta chain) emerged from a study of blood T cells in healthy people across ages. CDR1 SGDLS and CDR2 YYNGEE come from the germline V gene. This CDR3 comprises 16 residues. Notes on this clonotype: One end of the junction does not line up with germline, which may come from a read error.

With a J-beta primer mix and a sample-barcoded 5' primer, a second PCR ran about 6 to 11 cycles. TCRdb recomputed calls from the 5' RACE reads with MiXCR, one row per CDR3 protein. The sample holds about 570,000 distinct CDR3 sequences, around 27% seen once. The same sample was also studied in work on T cells of mothers and their children. This second study notes: Reads obtained per mother exceeded 9 million TCR beta CDR3 reads, with several million obtained per child.

Sequencing was performed on blood. The rearrangement uses TRBV9 and TRBJ2-5, with TRBD2 as a possible D gene (6 bases). TRBJ2-7 matches the DNA end more closely, so the J call is doubtful. This receptor was identified in a boy between 2 and 15 years old in good health. The CDR3 region is CASSAGGPPSSYEQYF. The CDR3 DNA is TGCGCCAGCAGCGCCGGGGGACCACCGTCATCCTACGAGCAGTACTTC.